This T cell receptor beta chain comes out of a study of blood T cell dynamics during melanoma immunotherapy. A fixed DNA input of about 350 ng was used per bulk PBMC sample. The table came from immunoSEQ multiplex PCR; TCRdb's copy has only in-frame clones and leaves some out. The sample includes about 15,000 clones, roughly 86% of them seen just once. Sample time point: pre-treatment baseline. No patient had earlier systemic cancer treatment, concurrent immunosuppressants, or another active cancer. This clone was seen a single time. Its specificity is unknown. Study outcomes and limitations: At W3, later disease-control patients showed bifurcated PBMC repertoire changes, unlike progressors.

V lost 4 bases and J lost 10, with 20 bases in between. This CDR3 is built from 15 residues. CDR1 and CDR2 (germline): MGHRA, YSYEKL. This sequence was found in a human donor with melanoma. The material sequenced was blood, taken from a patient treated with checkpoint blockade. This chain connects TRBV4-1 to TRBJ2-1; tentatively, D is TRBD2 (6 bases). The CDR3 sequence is CASSLPWGVQAEQFF. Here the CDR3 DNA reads TGCGCCAGCAGCCTACCATGGGGGGTCCAGGCGGAGCAGTTCTTC.